The rows below give T cell receptor beta chains drawn from one sample of a study of human T cells and chemical hapten exposure. TCRdb redid the calling of the RACE reads with MiXCR, one entry per CDR3 protein. The sample shows more than 65,000 distinct CDR3 sequences, about 32% of them seen only once. The input for sequencing was whole blood, taken in connection with sensitization to the hapten diphenylcyclopropenone (DPC). These receptors were taken from a man aged 35 to 55 with alopecia areata. Some clones in this sample may be carry-over from other donors' samples. The CDR3 runs from the conserved cysteine through the conserved F or W. The D gene is left open where the match is weak. Some rows mark clone size as missing; the rest say once, few, many or name a class of expanded clone.

CDR3 DNA	CDR3 protein	clone size	D gene	V gene	J gene	CDR3 length
TGCGCCAGCAATCGCGGGCGGACAGATGAAAAACTGTTTTTT	CASNRGRTDEKLFF	few	NA	TRBV5-1	TRBJ1-4	14
TGTGCCAGCAGTGAAGCGAGCTCCTATAATTCACCCCTCCACTTT	CASSEASSYNSPLHF	few	NA	TRBV6-1	TRBJ1-6	15
TGCAGTGCTAGAGATCAATCTCAGGGAGGTCAGCCCCAGCATTTT	CSARDQSQGGQPQHF	NA	NA	TRBV20-1	TRBJ1-5	15
TGTGCCAGCAGCCAAGATGTCAGGGGCACCGGGGAGCTGTTTTTT	CASSQDVRGTGELFF	few	NA	TRBV3-1	TRBJ2-2	15
TGTGCCAGCAGTGAATCGGGGGGGGATGAGCAGTTCTTC	CASSESGGDEQFF	NA	TRBD2	TRBV25-1	TRBJ2-1	13
TGTGCCAGCATATCGGGGGCGGGGGAGACCCAGTACTTC	CASISGAGETQYF	few	NA	TRBV6-1	TRBJ2-5	13
TGTGCCACCAGCAGAGATCACACTAGCGGGAGTCTTGAGCAGTTCTTC	CATSRDHTSGSLEQFF	NA	TRBD2	TRBV15	TRBJ2-1	16
TGTGCCAGCAGCTTCCAGGGCTCGGGCACCGGGGAGCTGTTTTTT	CASSFQGSGTGELFF	NA	NA	TRBV7-9	TRBJ2-2	15
TGTGCCAGCAGCTTGGTGGGACAGGGTGGCACTGAAGCTTTCTTT	CASSLVGQGGTEAFF	NA	TRBD1	TRBV5-5	TRBJ1-1	15
TGTGCCATCAGTGCCACCACTGCGGGCGAGCAGTTCTTC	CAISATTAGEQFF	few	NA	TRBV10-3	TRBJ2-1	13
TGCAGCGTTGAGTTGTTTTTCCAGGGTACCAATGAGCAGTTCTTC	CSVELFFQGTNEQFF	NA	NA	TRBV29-1	TRBJ2-1	15
TGTGCCAGCAGTGTGAACCGGGACAGCCTTCTGGAGGAAAAGCTGTTTTTT	CASSVNRDSLLEEKLFF	NA	TRBD1	TRBV2	TRBJ1-4	17
TGTGCCAGCAGCTATACTAGCGGGAGAGAAGAGACCCAGTACTTC	CASSYTSGREETQYF	NA	TRBD2	TRBV2	TRBJ2-5	15
TGCAGTGCTTCATTACCGGGACAGGGCACAGATACGCAGTATTTT	CSASLPGQGTDTQYF	few	TRBD1	TRBV20-1	TRBJ2-3	15
TGCGCCAGCAGCTTGGCCCCTGACATCGCCTACGAGCAGTACTTC	CASSLAPDIAYEQYF	few	NA	TRBV5-1	TRBJ2-7	15
TGTGCCAGCAGCTTTAACAGGGTTACTGAAGCTTTCTTT	CASSFNRVTEAFF	NA	NA	TRBV7-9	TRBJ1-1	13
TGTGCCAGCAGTAACCCGGAACTCGCGAACACCGGGGAGCTGTTTTTT	CASSNPELANTGELFF	NA	NA	TRBV28	TRBJ2-2	16
TGTGCCATCAGTGCCCTGGTGCGAGATACGCAGTATTTT	CAISALVRDTQYF	few	NA	TRBV10-3	TRBJ2-3	13
TGTGCCAGCAAAATAAGAGCGGGGCTACTATACAATGAGCAGTTCTTC	CASKIRAGLLYNEQFF	few	TRBD2	TRBV27	TRBJ2-1	16
TGCAGTGCTGAGAGCCTAGCGGGGTCGTCCGCAACCTACGCGCGGTACTTC	CSAESLAGSSATYARYF	few	TRBD2	TRBV20-1	TRBJ2-7	17
TGCGCCAGCAGCCAAGCAGGGTGGCAGTACTTC	CASSQAGWQYF	NA	NA	TRBV4-1	TRBJ2-7	11
TGTGCCATCATGAGCGGGACCCAAGAGACCCAGTACTTC	CAIMSGTQETQYF	NA	TRBD2	TRBV10-3	TRBJ2-5	13
TGTGCCAGCAGCTTAGACCGGGGCCTCAATGAGCAGTTCTTC	CASSLDRGLNEQFF	few	NA	TRBV7-2	TRBJ2-1	14
TGTGCCAGCCGCGGCTACAGGGCTCGGTCCTACGAGCAGTACTTC	CASRGYRARSYEQYF	NA	NA	TRBV28	TRBJ2-7	15
TGTGCCAGCAGCCGTGTGGAGGCTAGCAATGAGCAGTTCTTC	CASSRVEASNEQFF	few	NA	TRBV3-1	TRBJ2-1	14
TGTGCCATCAGTGGGGGCCCAAATGAGCAGTTCTTC	CAISGGPNEQFF	NA	NA	TRBV10-3	TRBJ2-1	12
TGTGCCAGCAGTGAACTAAATAGCAATCAGCCCCAGCATTTT	CASSELNSNQPQHF	once	NA	TRBV6-1	TRBJ1-5	14
TGTGCCAGCAGTCCCCGGGGGACTGCACAAGAGACCCAGTACTTC	CASSPRGTAQETQYF	NA	NA	TRBV28	TRBJ2-5	15
TGTGCCAGCAGTTTCAGGGGGGCGGCGTCCAGCAATCAGCCCCAGCATTTT	CASSFRGAASSNQPQHF	NA	TRBD1	TRBV12-3/TRBV12-4	TRBJ1-5	17
TGTGCCAGCAGCCCGACTAGCGGCTATTACGAGCAGTACTTC	CASSPTSGYYEQYF	NA	TRBD2	TRBV12-3/TRBV12-4	TRBJ2-7	14
TGTGCCAGCACCCCCTTACTAGCGGGAGGGCCTCCTGGGGCCAACGTCCTGACTTTC	CASTPLLAGGPPGANVLTF	NA	TRBD2	TRBV6-5	TRBJ2-6	19
TGTGCCAGCAGCCAATTATCTGGAAACACCATATATTTT	CASSQLSGNTIYF	few	NA	TRBV14	TRBJ1-3	13
TGCGCCAGCAGCCAAGGCCTAGCGGTGGCCTACGAGCAGTACTTC	CASSQGLAVAYEQYF	NA	TRBD2	TRBV4-3	TRBJ2-7	15
TGTGCCAGCAGTTTAGCCCCTCGGCACTCTGGGGCCAACGTCCTGACTTTC	CASSLAPRHSGANVLTF	few	NA	TRBV12-3/TRBV12-4	TRBJ2-6	17
TGTGCCAGCAGCCACTGGGCGGGGTCCTACAATGAGCAGTTCTTC	CASSHWAGSYNEQFF	few	NA	TRBV6-5	TRBJ2-1	15
TGTGCCAGCAGCAAGAAGACTAGCGGGAGAACAGATACGCAGTATTTT	CASSKKTSGRTDTQYF	few	TRBD2	TRBV12-3/TRBV12-4	TRBJ2-3	16
TGTGCCAGCAGCTTAGTAGGGACAGGGGGCCAAGAGACCCAGTACTTC	CASSLVGTGGQETQYF	few	TRBD1	TRBV7-2	TRBJ2-5	16
TGTGCCAGCAGCTTAATTAGCGGGAGCGGGACCGGGGAGCTGTTTTTT	CASSLISGSGTGELFF	NA	TRBD2	TRBV11-3	TRBJ2-2	16
TGTGCCAGCAGCTTGGATAGGAGAGGGGCTGGCACTGAAGCTTTCTTT	CASSLDRRGAGTEAFF	few	NA	TRBV5-6	TRBJ1-1	16
TGTGCCTGGAGTTTCACCTCCTACAGGGACGACACTGAAGCTTTCTTT	CAWSFTSYRDDTEAFF	NA	NA	TRBV30	TRBJ1-1	16
TGTGCCAGCATTTACCGACAGGGGGCTTACAATGAGCAGTTCTTC	CASIYRQGAYNEQFF	NA	TRBD1	TRBV27	TRBJ2-1	15
TGCAGTGCTAGACTCGGCAACGAGCAGTACTTC	CSARLGNEQYF	few	NA	TRBV20-1	TRBJ2-7	11
TGTGCCAGCAGTTTAGGTTCCGTCTTACGGACAGATACGCAGTATTTT	CASSLGSVLRTDTQYF	NA	NA	TRBV12-3/TRBV12-4	TRBJ2-3	16
TGTGCCAGCAGTCCAACGGGACTAGACTCCACCTACGAGCAGTACTTC	CASSPTGLDSTYEQYF	NA	TRBD2	TRBV12-3/TRBV12-4	TRBJ2-7	16
TGTGCCAGCACCCTGCACCCGGACAGCGTCGGTGAGCAGTTCTTC	CASTLHPDSVGEQFF	NA	NA	TRBV28	TRBJ2-1	15
TGTGCCAGCAGCTTGGGGGTTTCTGGAAACACCATATATTTT	CASSLGVSGNTIYF	NA	NA	TRBV7-9	TRBJ1-3	14
TGTGCCAGCAGCTCGGCGGGAGAAGATACGCAGTATTTT	CASSSAGEDTQYF	few	TRBD2	TRBV7-3	TRBJ2-3	13
TGTGCCAGCAGCGATAGACTGAACAATGAGCAGTTCTTC	CASSDRLNNEQFF	NA	NA	TRBV7-9	TRBJ2-1	13
TGTGCCAGCAGTGAAGCTCTGGACAGGGGCGGAGTGGAGACCCAGTACTTC	CASSEALDRGGVETQYF	NA	TRBD1	TRBV2	TRBJ2-5	17
TGTGCCAGCAGTTTAAGGGCGGGAGAAAAACTGTTTTTT	CASSLRAGEKLFF	NA	NA	TRBV27	TRBJ1-4	13
TGTGCCAGCAGACCATACACCAACCGGGAGCTGTTTTTT	CASRPYTNRELFF	few	NA	TRBV7-2	TRBJ2-2	13
TGTGCCAGCATGTGGGACAGGGTTCCCTACGAGCAGTACTTC	CASMWDRVPYEQYF	NA	TRBD1	TRBV6-6	TRBJ2-7	14
TGTGCCAGCAGCTCACTTCCCGGGTATGGGAATGAGCAGTTCTTC	CASSSLPGYGNEQFF	NA	NA	TRBV14	TRBJ2-1	15
TGTGCCAGCAGGATTGGACATAGGGGCTACAATGAGCAGTTCTTC	CASRIGHRGYNEQFF	NA	NA	TRBV6-1	TRBJ2-1	15
TGTGCCAGCAGCACAGGACAGGGCAACACTGAAGCTTTCTTT	CASSTGQGNTEAFF	few	TRBD1	TRBV7-9	TRBJ1-1	14
TGTGCCAGCAGCTACCCTGAGGAGACCCAGTACTTC	CASSYPEETQYF	few	NA	TRBV5-4	TRBJ2-5	12
TGTGCCAGCAGTCCCAGCGGCACAGATACGCAGTATTTT	CASSPSGTDTQYF	few	NA	TRBV6-4	TRBJ2-3	13
TGTGCCAGCAGCCCAAAGGACTTCTTGTACTCCTACGAGCAGTACTTC	CASSPKDFLYSYEQYF	few	NA	TRBV7-8	TRBJ2-7	16